One and the same sample provided the 15 T cell receptor beta chains below, sequenced in a study of breast tumors, draining lymph nodes, adjacent tissues. TCRdb passed the multiplex PCR reads through MiXCR, listing each CDR3 protein once. The sample includes 170,000 or so distinct CDR3 sequences, 30% to 35% of them seen just once. Breast cancer patients provided tissue from their axillary draining lymph nodes. The sample taken for sequencing was axillary lymph node tissue. These receptor sequences come from a female donor with breast cancer. Some clones in this sample may be carry-over from other donors' samples.

This clonotype was observed many times. The gene calls are TRBV24-1 and TRBJ2-2; 8 bases map to TRBD1. This CDR3 contains 15 residues. Germline CDR1 KGHDR, CDR2 SFDVKD. J lost 5 bases, V lost 4 bases, and 5 bases had no gene match. The CDR3 loop reads CATSDTGGKTGELFF. For the CDR3, the DNA is TGTGCCACCAGTGACACAGGGGGAAAGACCGGGGAGCTGTTTTTT.

The chain links TRBV6-1 to TRBJ2-5, with 9 bases lining up with TRBD1. The germline gives CDR1 MNHNS, CDR2 SASEGT. Trimming cost V 9 bases and J 0 bases; bases outside gene matches: 5. This CDR3 comprises 14 residues. The CDR3 reads CARDRGRDQETQYF. The CDR3 coding sequence is TGTGCCAGGGACAGGGGCCGTGACCAAGAGACCCAGTACTTC.

This clonotype appeared many times. The chain has TRBV28 and TRBJ2-2; no firm D call. The germline CDR1 and CDR2 sequences are MDHEN and SYDVKM. Trimming took off 5 bases at V and 1 base at J, with 8 bases between the two ends. CDR3 length: 14 amino acids. In DNA, the CDR3 is TGTGCCAGCAGTACCCGTGTGAACACCGGGGAGCTGTTTTTT. Its translation is CASSTRVNTGELFF.

The V call is TRBV19, the J call TRBJ1-3; D is unclear. From germline, CDR1 is LNHDA and CDR2 SQIVND (reference sequence). The CDR3 spans 13 residues. Trimming shortened V by 7 bases and J by 7 bases, and 14 bases separated the two germline ends. In DNA, the CDR3 is TGTGCCAGTACGAACCAGCATGGGAACACCATATATTTT. Translating it yields CASTNQHGNTIYF.

This clonotype showed up just a few times. The chain is built from TRBV12-3 or TRBV12-4 and TRBJ1-1; D not resolved. V lost 3 bases and J 1 base, leaving 6 bases between the germline ends. The CDR3 runs 13 residues. CDR3 amino acids: CASSFGPNTEAFF. The CDR3 DNA sequence: TGTGCCAGCAGTTTCGGGCCGAACACTGAAGCTTTCTTT.

This clonotype was counted ten times or more. The V and J genes are TRBV12-3 or TRBV12-4 and TRBJ2-1; 8 bases are a match to TRBD2. The CDR3 runs 15 residues. J was trimmed by 9 bases and V by 5 bases; bases with no gene match: 12. CDR3 in amino acids: CASSAQGTRLSEQFF. The CDR3 coding sequence is TGTGCCAGCAGTGCCCAGGGGACTAGACTATCTGAGCAGTTCTTC.

V gene TRBV6-2 or TRBV6-3 combines with J gene TRBJ2-5; TRBD2 aligns across 7 bases. V gave up 0 bases and J gave up 2 bases; unmatched junction bases: 6. Germline CDR1 MNHEY, CDR2 SVGEGT. This CDR3 spans 16 amino acids. The CDR3 loop is CASSYSKGAGQETQYF. For the CDR3, the DNA is TGTGCCAGCAGTTACTCTAAAGGAGCGGGGCAAGAGACCCAGTACTTC.

This clonotype was seen many times. V and J are TRBV19 and TRBJ1-2, with 11 bases lining up with TRBD1. The CDR3 loop spans 17 amino acids. Per germline, CDR1 LNHDA and CDR2 SQIVND (reference sequence). The J segment lost 6 bases and the V segment lost 2 bases, leaving 11 bases of the junction unmatched. In DNA form, the CDR3 reads TGTGCCAGTAGTATACGGGGATCGGGACAGGGGGTTCATGGCTACACCTTC. Translated, it gives CASSIRGSGQGVHGYTF.

In this sample, this clonotype turned up a few times. The CDR3 region has the DNA TGTGCCAGCACCCCCGGTGTCTCGAACACTGAAGCTTTCTTT. Its protein product is CASTPGVSNTEAFF. The chain joins TRBV6-6 to TRBJ1-1; D is unclear. The CDR3 has 14 amino acids. Trimming pared 7 bases from V and 1 base from J, leaving 13 bases between. Germline CDR1 MNHNY, CDR2 SVGAGI (reference sequence).

The chain recombines TRBV25-1 with TRBJ1-6; D is uncertain. CDR1 and CDR2 (germline): MGHDK, SYGVNS. V shed 4 bases and J shed 7 bases, with 8 bases lying between them. There are 13 residues in the CDR3. The CDR3 nucleotides read TGTGCCAGCAGTGTAGCGTTCAATTCACCCCTCCACTTT. This codes for CASSVAFNSPLHF.

Concerning this clonotype itself: A read error may produce the germline difference seen at one junction end. This chain joins TRBV19 and TRBJ2-1; 8 nucleotides align to TRBD2. This CDR3 region has 18 residues. The germline V gene has CDR1 LNHDA and CDR2 SQIVND (reference sequence). CDR3 sequence (DNA): TGTGCCAGTGGTATAGATCAGGTCGGGACTAGTATTTCCAATGAGCAGTTCTTC. Protein product: CASGIDQVGTSISNEQFF.

This chain joins TRBV7-9 and TRBJ2-5; the match to TRBD2 covers 7 bases. Germline values: CDR1 SEHNR, CDR2 FQNEAQ (reference sequence). There are 14 residues in the CDR3. The junction had 8 bases not matched to a gene; V was cut back by 5 bases and J by 5 bases. The CDR3 loop reads CASSRGSGAETQYF. The CDR3 coding sequence is TGTGCCAGCAGCCGGGGGAGCGGGGCGGAGACCCAGTACTTC.

This clonotype was seen a handful of times. The chain links TRBV14 to TRBJ1-1; 7 nucleotides match TRBD1. This CDR3 has 15 amino acids. In germline, CDR1 is SGHDN, CDR2 FVKESK. V gave up 5 bases and J gave up 4 bases; unmatched junction bases: 10. CDR3 in DNA: TGTGCCAGCAGCTTACTGACAGGGAGAGGCACTGAAGCTTTCTTT. Translating it yields CASSLLTGRGTEAFF. The variable domain in full, with the rest retrieved from reference TRBV14 and TRBJ1-1, is EAGVTQFPSHSVIEKGQTVTLRCDPISGHDNLYWYRRVMGKEIKFLLHFVKESKQDESGMPNNRFLAERTGGTYSTLKVQPAELEDSGVYFCASSLLTGRGTEAFFGQGTRLTVV.

This clonotype was counted at least ten times. The genes are TRBV30 and TRBJ1-3; maybe TRBD1 (5 bases). Germline CDR1 is GTSNPN and CDR2 is SVGIG (reference sequence). Trimming cost V 3 bases and J 4 bases, with 10 bases left between them. This CDR3 comprises 13 residues. CDR3 region: CAWSRGGGNTIYF. Here the CDR3 DNA reads TGTGCCTGGAGCCGGGGGGGAGGAAACACCATATATTTT.

This clonotype was seen many times. The rearrangement uses TRBV14 and TRBJ2-7; maybe TRBD1 (6 bases). V was cut by 1 base and J by 4 bases, with 8 bases left in between. The CDR3 runs 13 residues. Looked up from germline, CDR1 is SGHDN and CDR2 is FVKESK. The DNA of the CDR3 is TGTGCCAGCAGCCAAGGAAGGGGGTACGAGCAGTACTTC. Translated, it gives CASSQGRGYEQYF.